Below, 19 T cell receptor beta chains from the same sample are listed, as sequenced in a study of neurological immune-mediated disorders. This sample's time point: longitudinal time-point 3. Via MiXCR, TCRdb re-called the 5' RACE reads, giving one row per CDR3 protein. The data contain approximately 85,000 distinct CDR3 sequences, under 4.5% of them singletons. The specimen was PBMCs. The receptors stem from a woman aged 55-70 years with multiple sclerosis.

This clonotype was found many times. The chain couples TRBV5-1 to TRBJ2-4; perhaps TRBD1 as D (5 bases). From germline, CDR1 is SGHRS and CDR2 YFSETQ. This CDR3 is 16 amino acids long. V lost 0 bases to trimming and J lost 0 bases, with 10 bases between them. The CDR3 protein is CASSLAGAGAKNIQYF. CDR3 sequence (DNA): TGCGCCAGCAGCTTGGCTGGGGCCGGAGCCAAAAACATTCAGTACTTC.

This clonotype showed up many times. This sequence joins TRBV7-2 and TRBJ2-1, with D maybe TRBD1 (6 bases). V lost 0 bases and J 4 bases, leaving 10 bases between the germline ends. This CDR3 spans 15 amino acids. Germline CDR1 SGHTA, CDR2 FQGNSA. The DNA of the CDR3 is TGTGCCAGCAGCTTAGCCCCAGGGGTTTACAATGAGCAGTTCTTC. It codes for CASSLAPGVYNEQFF.

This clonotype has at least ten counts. The CDR3 DNA reads TGCGCCAGCAGCCCCTCTGGCCCCGACGAGCAGTACTTC. It codes for CASSPSGPDEQYF. The chain carries TRBV5-1 and TRBJ2-7; D is unresolved. V gave up 4 bases and J gave up 5 bases, with 13 bases separating them. This CDR3 region has 13 residues. Per germline, CDR1 SGHRS and CDR2 YFSETQ.

In DNA, the CDR3 is TGTGCCAGCAGTTTCGCCGGCGGGGGGGAGAAAGAGACCCAGTACTTC. Residues: CASSFAGGGEKETQYF. The chain uses TRBV28 and TRBJ2-5; 9 bases map to TRBD2. Germline CDR1 MDHEN, CDR2 SYDVKM. The V gene end was trimmed by 3 bases and the J gene end by 3 bases; junction bases not matched to a gene: 8. CDR3 length: 16 residues.

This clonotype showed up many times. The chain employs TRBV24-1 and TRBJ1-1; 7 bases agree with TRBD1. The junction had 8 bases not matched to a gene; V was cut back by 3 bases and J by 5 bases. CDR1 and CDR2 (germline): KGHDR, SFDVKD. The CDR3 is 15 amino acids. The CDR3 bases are TGTGCCACCAGTGATACCCGGACAGGAGGGACTGAAGCTTTCTTT. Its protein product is CATSDTRTGGTEAFF.

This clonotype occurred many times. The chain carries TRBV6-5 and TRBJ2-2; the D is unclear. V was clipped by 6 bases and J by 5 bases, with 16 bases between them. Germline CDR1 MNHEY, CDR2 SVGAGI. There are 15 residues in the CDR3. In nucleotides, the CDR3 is TGTGCCAGCAGGAGGTCCTCCCTAGGAACCGGGGAGCTGTTTTTT. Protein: CASRRSSLGTGELFF.

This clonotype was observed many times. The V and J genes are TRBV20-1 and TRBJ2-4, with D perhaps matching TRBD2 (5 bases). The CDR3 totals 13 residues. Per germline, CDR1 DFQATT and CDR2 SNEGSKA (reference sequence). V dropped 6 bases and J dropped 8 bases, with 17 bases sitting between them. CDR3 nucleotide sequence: TGCAGTGCAGAGGGCGCGAGGCGAGACATTCAGTACTTC. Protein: CSAEGARRDIQYF.

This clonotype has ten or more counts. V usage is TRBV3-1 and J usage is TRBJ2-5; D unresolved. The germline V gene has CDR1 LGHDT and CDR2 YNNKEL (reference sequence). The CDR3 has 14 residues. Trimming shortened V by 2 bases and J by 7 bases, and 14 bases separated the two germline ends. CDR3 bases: TGTGCCAGCAGCCAAACATCGGCAGTGGGGACCCAGTACTTC. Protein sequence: CASSQTSAVGTQYF.

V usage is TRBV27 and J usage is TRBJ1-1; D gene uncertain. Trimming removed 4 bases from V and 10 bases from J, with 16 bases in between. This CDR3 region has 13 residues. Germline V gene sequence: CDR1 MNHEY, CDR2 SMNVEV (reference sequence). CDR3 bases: TGTGCCAGCAGTTCCCGGACCCTGTTGCGAGCTTTCTTT. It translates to CASSSRTLLRAFF.

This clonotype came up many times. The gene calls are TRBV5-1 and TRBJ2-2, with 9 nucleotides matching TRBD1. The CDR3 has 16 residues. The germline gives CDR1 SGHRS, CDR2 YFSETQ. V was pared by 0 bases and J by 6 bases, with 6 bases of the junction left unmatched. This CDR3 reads CASSLVPTGGSGELFF. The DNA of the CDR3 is TGCGCCAGCAGCTTGGTACCGACAGGGGGTTCCGGGGAGCTGTTTTTT.

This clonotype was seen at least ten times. CDR3 bases: TGTGCCAGCAGTTACTCTGGACAGGGCGGTAGTATCACTGAAGCTTTCTTT. It codes for CASSYSGQGGSITEAFF. The rearrangement uses TRBV6-5 and TRBJ1-1, with 8 bases fitting TRBD1. Germline CDR1 is MNHEY and CDR2 is SVGAGI. The CDR3 totals 17 residues. Trimming at V came to 0 bases and at J to 4 bases, leaving 10 bases not matched to a gene.

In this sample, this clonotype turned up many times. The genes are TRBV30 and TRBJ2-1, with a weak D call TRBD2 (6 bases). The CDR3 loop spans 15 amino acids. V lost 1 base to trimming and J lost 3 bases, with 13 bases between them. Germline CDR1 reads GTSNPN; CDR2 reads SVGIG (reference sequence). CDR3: CAWSGVAEGYNEQFF. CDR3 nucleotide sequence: TGTGCCTGGAGTGGTGTAGCGGAGGGCTACAATGAGCAGTTCTTC.

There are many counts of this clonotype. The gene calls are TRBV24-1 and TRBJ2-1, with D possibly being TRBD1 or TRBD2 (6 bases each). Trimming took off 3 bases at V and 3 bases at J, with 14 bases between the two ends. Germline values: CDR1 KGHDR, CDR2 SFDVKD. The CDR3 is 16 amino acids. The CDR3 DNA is TGTGCCACCAGTGATCCACAGGGAGGTAGCTACAATGAGCAGTTCTTC. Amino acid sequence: CATSDPQGGSYNEQFF.

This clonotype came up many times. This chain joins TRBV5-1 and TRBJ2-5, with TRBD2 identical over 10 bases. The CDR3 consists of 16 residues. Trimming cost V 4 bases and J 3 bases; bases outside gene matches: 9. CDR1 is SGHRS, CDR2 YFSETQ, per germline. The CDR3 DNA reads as TGCGCCAGCAGCACAGGACTAGCGGTAATAAAAGAGACCCAGTACTTC. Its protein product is CASSTGLAVIKETQYF.

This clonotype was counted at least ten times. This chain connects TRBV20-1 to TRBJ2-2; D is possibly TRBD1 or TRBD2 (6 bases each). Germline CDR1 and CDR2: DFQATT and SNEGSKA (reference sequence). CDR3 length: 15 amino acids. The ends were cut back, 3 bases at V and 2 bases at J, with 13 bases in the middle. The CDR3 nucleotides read TGCAGTGCTAGTGACCGGGGGCCTAACACCGGGGAGCTGTTTTTT. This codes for CSASDRGPNTGELFF.

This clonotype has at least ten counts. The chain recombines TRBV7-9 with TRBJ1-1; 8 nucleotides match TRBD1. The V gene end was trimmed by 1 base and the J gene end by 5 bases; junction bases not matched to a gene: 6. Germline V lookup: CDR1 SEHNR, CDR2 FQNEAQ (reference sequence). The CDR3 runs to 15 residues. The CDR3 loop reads CASSLVAGGVTEAFF. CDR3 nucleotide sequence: TGTGCCAGCAGCTTAGTGGCAGGGGGCGTGACTGAAGCTTTCTTT.

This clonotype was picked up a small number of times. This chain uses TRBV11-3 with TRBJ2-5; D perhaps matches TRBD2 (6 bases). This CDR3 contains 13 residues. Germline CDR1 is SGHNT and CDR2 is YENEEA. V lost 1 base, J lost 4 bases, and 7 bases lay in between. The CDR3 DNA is TGTGCCAGCAGCTTAGGCGGGATAGAGACCCAGTACTTC. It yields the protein CASSLGGIETQYF.

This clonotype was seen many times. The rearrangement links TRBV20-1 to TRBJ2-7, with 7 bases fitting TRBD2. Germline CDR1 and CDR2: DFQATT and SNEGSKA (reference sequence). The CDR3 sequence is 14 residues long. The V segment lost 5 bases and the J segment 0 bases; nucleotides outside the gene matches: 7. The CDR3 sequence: CSAWVGGDSYEQYF. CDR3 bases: TGCAGTGCTTGGGTGGGGGGGGACTCCTACGAGCAGTACTTC.

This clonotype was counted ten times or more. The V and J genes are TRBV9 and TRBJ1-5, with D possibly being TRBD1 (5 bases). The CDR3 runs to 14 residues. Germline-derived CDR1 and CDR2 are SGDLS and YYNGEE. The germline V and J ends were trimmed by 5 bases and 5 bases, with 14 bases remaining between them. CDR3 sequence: CASSSRDGHQPQHF. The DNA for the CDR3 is TGTGCCAGCAGTAGCCGGGACGGGCATCAGCCCCAGCATTTT.